This T cell receptor (beta chain) was profiled in a study of T cells in Graves' hyperthyroidism and ophthalmopathy. The CDR3 length is 16 residues. Germline lookup yields CDR1 LGHDT and CDR2 YNNKEL (reference sequence). V lost 3 bases to trimming and J lost 8 bases, with 22 bases between them. In this sample, this clonotype turned up a few times. TCR beta CDR3 region amplification was performed from RNA transcripts. First-round RT-PCR of the TCR CDR3 relied on the HTBI primer set. TCRdb re-derived calls from the multiplex PCR reads in MiXCR, one entry per CDR3 protein. The table records 450,000 to 650,000 distinct CDR3 sequences, 12% to 15% of them present only once.

The rearrangement joins TRBV3-1 to TRBJ1-2; weak D call: TRBD1 (5 bases). The source is a woman younger than 30 with Graves' ophthalmopathy. Sequencing used blood. Here the CDR3 reads CASSHLPQGAEQGYTF. DNA for the CDR3: TGTGCCAGCAGCCATTTACCCCAAGGGGCCGAGCAGGGCTACACCTTC.